This TCR beta chain derives from a study of identical twins. A template switching step contributed a universal primer site, while unique molecular identifiers were present in the cDNA. Via MiXCR, TCRdb re-called the 5' RACE reads, giving one row per CDR3 protein. The top ten hold approximately 0.5% of the sample, which has approximately 550,000 distinct CDR3 sequences, about a fifth seen once. Study results and limitations: Twin-shared out-of-frame alpha sequences were enriched for low generation probability. Partly confounded zero-insertion analyses could result from invariant MAIT and iNKT cells.

Germline V gene data show CDR1 as SGHTA and CDR2 as FQGTGA. With V trimmed by 5 bases and J by 0 bases, 8 bases remained unmatched. There are 16 residues in the CDR3. A note on this clonotype: Its antigen is not identified.

The sample also formed part of further work on yellow fever vaccine responses in identical twins.

The sample taken for sequencing was CD4+ T cells sorted from blood. The clonotype comes from a woman aged 18-35 years in good health. The chain has TRBV7-3 and TRBJ2-3; 7 nucleotides align to TRBD2. CDR3 coding DNA: TGTGCCAGCAGCATAATGGGACTAACTAGCACAGATACGCAGTATTTT. This encodes CASSIMGLTSTDTQYF.